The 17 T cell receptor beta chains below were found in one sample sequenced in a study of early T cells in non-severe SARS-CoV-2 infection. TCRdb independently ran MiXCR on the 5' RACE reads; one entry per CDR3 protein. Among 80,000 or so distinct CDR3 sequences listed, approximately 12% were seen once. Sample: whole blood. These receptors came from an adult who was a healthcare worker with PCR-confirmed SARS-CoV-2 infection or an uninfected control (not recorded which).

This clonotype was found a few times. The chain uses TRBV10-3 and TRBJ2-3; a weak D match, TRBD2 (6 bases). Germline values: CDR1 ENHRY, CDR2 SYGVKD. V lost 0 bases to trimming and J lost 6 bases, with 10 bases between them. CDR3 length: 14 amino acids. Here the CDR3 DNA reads TGTGCCATCAGTGAGTCCGGGGGTACCGATACGCAGTATTTT. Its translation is CAISESGGTDTQYF.

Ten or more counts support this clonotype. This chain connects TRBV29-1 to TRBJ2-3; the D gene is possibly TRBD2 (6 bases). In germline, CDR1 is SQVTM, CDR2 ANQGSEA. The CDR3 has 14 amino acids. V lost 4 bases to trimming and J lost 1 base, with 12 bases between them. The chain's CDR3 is CSVVTGVGTDTQYF. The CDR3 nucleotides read TGCAGCGTTGTGACGGGAGTTGGCACAGATACGCAGTATTTT.

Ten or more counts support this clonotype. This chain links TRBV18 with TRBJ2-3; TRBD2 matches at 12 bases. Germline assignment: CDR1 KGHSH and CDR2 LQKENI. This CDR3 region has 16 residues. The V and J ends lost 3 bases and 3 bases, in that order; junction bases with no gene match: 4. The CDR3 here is CASSPQTSGSTDTQYF. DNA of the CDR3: TGTGCCAGCTCACCCCAGACTAGCGGGAGTACAGATACGCAGTATTTT.

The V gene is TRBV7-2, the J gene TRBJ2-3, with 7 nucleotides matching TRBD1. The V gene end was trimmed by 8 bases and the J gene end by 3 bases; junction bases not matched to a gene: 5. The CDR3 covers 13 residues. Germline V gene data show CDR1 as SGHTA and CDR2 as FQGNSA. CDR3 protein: CASGIRGTDTQYF. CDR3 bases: TGTGCCAGCGGGATCAGGGGGACAGATACGCAGTATTTT.

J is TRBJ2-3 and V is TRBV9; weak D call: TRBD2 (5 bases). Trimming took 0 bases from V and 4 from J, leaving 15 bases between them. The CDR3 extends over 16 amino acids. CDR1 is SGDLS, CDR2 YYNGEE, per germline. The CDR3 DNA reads TGTGCCAGCAGCGTAGCTGACGGGCGGGCCGCAGATACGCAGTATTTT. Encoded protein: CASSVADGRAADTQYF. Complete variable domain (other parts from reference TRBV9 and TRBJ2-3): DSGVTQTPKHLITATGQRVTLRCSPRSGDLSVYWYQQSLDQGLQFLIQYYNGEERAKGNILERFSAQQFPDLHSELNLSSLELGDSALYFCASSVADGRAADTQYFGPGTRLTVL.

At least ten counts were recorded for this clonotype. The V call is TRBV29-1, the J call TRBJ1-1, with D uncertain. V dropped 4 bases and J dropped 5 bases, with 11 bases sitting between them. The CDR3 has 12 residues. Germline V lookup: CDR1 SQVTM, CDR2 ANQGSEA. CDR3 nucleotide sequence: TGCAGCGTTGGGAGGGATGGAACTGAAGCTTTCTTT. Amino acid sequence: CSVGRDGTEAFF.

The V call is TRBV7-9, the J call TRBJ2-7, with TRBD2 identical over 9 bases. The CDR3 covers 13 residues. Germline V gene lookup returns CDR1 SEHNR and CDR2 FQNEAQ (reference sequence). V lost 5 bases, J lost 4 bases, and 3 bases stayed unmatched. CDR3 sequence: CASSHLAGYEQYF. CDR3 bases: TGTGCCAGCAGCCATCTAGCGGGGTACGAGCAGTACTTC.

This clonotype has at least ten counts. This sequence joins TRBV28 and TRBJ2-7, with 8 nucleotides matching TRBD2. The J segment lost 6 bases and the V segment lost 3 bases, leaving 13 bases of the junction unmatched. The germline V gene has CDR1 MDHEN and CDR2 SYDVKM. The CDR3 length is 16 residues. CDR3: CASSFPLTSDFLEQYF. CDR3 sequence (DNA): TGTGCCAGCAGTTTTCCTCTGACTAGCGACTTTCTCGAGCAGTACTTC.

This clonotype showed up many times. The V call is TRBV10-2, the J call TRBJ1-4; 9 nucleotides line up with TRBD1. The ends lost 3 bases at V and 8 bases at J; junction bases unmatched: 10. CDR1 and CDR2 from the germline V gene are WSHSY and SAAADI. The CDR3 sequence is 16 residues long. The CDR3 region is CASSDPRQGEGEKLFF. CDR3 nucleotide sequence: TGCGCCAGCAGTGATCCAAGACAGGGGGAGGGGGAAAAACTGTTTTTT.

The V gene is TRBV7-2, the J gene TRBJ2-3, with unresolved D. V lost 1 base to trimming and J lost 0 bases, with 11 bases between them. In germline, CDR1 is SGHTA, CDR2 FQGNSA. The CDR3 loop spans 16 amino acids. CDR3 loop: CASSLGATPSTDTQYF. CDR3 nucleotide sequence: TGTGCCAGCAGCTTAGGGGCTACTCCGAGCACAGATACGCAGTATTTT. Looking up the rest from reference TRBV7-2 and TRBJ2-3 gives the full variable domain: GAGVSQSPSNKVTEKGKDVELRCDPISGHTALYWYRQSLGQGLEFLIYFQGNSAPDKSGLPSDRFSAERTGGSVSTLTIQRTQQEDSAVYLCASSLGATPSTDTQYFGPGTRLTVL.

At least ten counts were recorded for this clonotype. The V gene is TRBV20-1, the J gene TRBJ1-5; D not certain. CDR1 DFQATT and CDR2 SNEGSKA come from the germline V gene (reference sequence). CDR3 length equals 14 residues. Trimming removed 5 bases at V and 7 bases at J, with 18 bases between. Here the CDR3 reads CSASVLSPGQPQHF. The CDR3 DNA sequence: TGCAGTGCTTCCGTACTAAGCCCAGGCCAGCCCCAGCATTTT.

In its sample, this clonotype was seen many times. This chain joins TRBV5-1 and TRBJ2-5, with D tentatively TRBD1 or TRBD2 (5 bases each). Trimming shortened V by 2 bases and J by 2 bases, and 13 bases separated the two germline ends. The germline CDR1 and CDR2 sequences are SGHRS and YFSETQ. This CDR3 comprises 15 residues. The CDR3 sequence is CASSLGGTAQETQYF. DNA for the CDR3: TGCGCCAGCAGCTTAGGTGGGACGGCACAAGAGACCCAGTACTTC.

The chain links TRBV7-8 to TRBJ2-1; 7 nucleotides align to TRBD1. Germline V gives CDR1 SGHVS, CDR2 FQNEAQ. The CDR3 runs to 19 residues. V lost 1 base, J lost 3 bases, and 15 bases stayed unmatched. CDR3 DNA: TGTGCCAGCAGCTTAGGAGGCAGGGGGTTGGCTAACCTCTACAATGAGCAGTTCTTC. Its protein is CASSLGGRGLANLYNEQFF.

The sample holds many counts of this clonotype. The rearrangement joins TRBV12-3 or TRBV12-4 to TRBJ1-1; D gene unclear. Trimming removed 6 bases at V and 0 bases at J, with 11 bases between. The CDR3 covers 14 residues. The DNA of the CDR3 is TGTGCCAGCAGCCTCACCCTCATGAACACTGAAGCTTTCTTT. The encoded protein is CASSLTLMNTEAFF.

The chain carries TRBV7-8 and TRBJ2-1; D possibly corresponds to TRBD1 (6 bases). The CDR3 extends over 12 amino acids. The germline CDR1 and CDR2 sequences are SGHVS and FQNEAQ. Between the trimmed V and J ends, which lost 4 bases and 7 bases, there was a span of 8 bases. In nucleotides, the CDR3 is TGTGCCAGCAGCTCTGGACAGAATGAGCAGTTCTTC. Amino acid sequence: CASSSGQNEQFF. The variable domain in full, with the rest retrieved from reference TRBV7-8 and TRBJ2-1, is GAGVSQSPRYKVAKRGQDVALRCDPISGHVSLFWYQQALGQGPEFLTYFQNEAQLDKSGLPSDRFFAERPEGSVSTLKIQRTQQEDSAVYLCASSSGQNEQFFGPGTRLTVL.

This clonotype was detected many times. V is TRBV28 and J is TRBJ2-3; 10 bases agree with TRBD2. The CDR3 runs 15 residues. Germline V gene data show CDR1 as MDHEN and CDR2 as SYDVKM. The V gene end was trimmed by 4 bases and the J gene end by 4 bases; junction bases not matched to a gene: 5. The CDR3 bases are TGTGCCAGCAGTTCTAGCGGGAGAGGGGCAGATACGCAGTATTTT. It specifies CASSSSGRGADTQYF.

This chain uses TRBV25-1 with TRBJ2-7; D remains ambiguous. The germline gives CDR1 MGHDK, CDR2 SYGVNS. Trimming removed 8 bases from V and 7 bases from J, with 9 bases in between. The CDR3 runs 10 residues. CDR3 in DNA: TGTGCCAGCGGTTACATGGAGCAGTACTTC. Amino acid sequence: CASGYMEQYF.